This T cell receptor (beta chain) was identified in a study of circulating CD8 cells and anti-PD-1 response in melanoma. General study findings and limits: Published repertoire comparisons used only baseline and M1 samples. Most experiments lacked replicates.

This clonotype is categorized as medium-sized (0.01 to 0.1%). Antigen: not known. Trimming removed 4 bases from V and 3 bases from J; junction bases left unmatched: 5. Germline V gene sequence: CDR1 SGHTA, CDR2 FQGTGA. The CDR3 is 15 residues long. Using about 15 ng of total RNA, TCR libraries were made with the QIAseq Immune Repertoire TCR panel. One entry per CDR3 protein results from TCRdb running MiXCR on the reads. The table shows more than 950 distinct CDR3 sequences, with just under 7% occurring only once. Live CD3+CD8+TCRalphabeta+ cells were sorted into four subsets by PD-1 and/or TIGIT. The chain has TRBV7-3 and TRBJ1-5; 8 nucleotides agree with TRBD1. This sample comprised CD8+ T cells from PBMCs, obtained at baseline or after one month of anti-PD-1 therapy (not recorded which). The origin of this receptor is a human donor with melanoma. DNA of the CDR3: TGTGCCAGCAGCTCCACAGGGGGAGTCAATCAGCCCCAGCATTTT. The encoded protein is CASSSTGGVNQPQHF.